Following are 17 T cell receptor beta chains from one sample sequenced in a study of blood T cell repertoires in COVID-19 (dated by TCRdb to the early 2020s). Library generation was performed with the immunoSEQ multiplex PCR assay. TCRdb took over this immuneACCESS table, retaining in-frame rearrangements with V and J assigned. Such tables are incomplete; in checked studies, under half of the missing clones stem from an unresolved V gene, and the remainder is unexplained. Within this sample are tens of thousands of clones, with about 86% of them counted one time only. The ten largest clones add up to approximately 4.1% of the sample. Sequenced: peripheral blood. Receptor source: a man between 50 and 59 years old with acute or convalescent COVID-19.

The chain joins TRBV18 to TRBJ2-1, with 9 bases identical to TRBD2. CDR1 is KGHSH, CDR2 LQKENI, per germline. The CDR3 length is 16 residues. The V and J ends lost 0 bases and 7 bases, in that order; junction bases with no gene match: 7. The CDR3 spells CASSPPGSSGRNEQFF. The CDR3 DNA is TGTGCCAGCTCACCACCTGGTAGTAGCGGGAGAAATGAGCAGTTCTTC. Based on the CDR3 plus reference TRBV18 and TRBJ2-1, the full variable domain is NAGVMQNPRHLVRRRGQEARLRCSPMKGHSHVYWYRQLPEEGLKFMVYLQKENIIDESGMPKERFSAEFPKEGPSILRIQQVVRGDSAAYFCASSPPGSSGRNEQFFGPGTRLTVL.

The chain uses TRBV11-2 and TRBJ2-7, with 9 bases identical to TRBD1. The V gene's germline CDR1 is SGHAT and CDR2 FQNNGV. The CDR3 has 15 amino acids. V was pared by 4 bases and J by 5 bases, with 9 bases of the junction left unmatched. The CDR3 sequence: CASSSTGGALDEQYF. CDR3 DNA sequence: TGTGCCAGCAGCTCTACAGGGGGCGCGTTAGACGAGCAGTACTTC. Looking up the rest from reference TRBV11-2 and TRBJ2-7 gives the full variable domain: EAGVAQSPRYKIIEKRQSVAFWCNPISGHATLYWYQQILGQGPKLLIQFQNNGVVDDSQLPKDRFSAERLKGVDSTLKIQPAKLEDSAVYLCASSSTGGALDEQYFGPGTRLTVT.

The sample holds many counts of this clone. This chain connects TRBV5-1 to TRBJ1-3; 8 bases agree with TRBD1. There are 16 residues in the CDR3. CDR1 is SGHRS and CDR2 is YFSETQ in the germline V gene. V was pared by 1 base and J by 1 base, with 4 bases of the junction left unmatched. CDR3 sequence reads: CASSLQGQASGNTIYF. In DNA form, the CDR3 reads TGCGCCAGCAGCTTGCAGGGACAGGCATCTGGAAACACCATATATTTT.

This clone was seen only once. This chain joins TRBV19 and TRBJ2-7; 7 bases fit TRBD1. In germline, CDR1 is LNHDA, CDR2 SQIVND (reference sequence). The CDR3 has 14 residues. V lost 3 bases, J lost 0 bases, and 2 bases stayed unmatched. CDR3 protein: CASSMGQHSYEQYF. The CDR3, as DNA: TGTGCCAGTAGTATGGGACAGCACTCCTACGAGCAGTACTTC.

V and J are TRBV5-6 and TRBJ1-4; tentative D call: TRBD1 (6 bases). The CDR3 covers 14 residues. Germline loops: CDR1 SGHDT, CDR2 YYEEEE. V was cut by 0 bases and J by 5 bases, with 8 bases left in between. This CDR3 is CASSLGGLNEKLFF. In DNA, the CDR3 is TGTGCCAGCAGCTTGGGGGGGCTAAATGAAAAACTGTTTTTT.

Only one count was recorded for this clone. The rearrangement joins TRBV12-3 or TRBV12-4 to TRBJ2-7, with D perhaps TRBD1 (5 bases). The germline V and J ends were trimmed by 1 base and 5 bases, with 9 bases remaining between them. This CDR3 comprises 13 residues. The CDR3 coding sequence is TGTGCCAGCAGTTTAGACCAGGGCGACGAGCAGTACTTC. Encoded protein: CASSLDQGDEQYF.

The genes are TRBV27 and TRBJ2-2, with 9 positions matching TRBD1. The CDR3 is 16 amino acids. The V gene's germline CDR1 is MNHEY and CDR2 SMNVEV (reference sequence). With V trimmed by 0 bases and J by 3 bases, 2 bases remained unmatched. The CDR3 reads CASSLSGQGDTGELFF. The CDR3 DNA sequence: TGTGCCAGCAGTTTATCGGGACAGGGTGACACCGGGGAGCTGTTTTTT.

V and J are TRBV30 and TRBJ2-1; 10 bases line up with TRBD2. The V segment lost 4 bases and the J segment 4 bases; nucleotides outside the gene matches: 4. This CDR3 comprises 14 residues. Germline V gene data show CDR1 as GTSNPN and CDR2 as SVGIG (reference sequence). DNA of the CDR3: TGTGCCTGGACCGGACTAGCGGCATACAATGAGCAGTTCTTC. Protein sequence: CAWTGLAAYNEQFF. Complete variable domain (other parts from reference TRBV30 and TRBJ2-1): SQTIHQWPATLVQPVGSPLSLECTVEGTSNPNLYWYRQAAGRGLQLLFYSVGIGQISSEVPQNLSASRPQDRQFILSSKKLLLSDSGFYLCAWTGLAAYNEQFFGPGTRLTVL.

CDR3 sequence reads: CASSYSNLFDEQFF. The CDR3 DNA is TGTGCCAGCAGTTATAGCAATCTGTTCGATGAGCAGTTCTTC. The V gene is TRBV6-6, the J gene TRBJ2-1; D call uncertain. The CDR3 consists of 14 residues. Germline values: CDR1 MNHNY, CDR2 SVGAGI (reference sequence). V lost 3 bases and J lost 8, with 14 bases in between.

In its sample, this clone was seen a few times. As DNA, the CDR3 is TGTGCCAGCAGCTTAGGCTCAGGGGGACCGAAAGGAGAAAAACTGTTTTTT. Translated, it gives CASSLGSGGPKGEKLFF. The chain couples TRBV11-3 to TRBJ1-4; 7 nucleotides align to TRBD1. The CDR3 spans 17 residues. Germline CDR1 SGHNT, CDR2 YENEEA. V lost 1 base and J lost 8; bases outside the gene matches: 13.

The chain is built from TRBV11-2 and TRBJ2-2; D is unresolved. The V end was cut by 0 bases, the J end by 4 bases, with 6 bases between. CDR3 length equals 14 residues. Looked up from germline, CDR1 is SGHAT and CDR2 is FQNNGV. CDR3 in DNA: TGTGCCAGCAGCTTAGACCCCCTCACCGGGGAGCTGTTTTTT. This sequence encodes CASSLDPLTGELFF.

Written as DNA, the CDR3 is TGTGCCAGCCGTCCGGGAGACTATGGCTACACCTTC. It translates to CASRPGDYGYTF. The chain combines TRBV10-3 with TRBJ1-2; no clear D. Germline CDR1 is ENHRY and CDR2 is SYGVKD. The CDR3 consists of 12 residues. V was trimmed by 10 bases and J by 3 bases, leaving 12 bases between them.

The DNA for the CDR3 is TGTGCCAGCAGCTGGGGGGGCGGGAGAACGGGAGGTGCCAAAAACATTCAGTACTTC. Amino acids: CASSWGGGRTGGAKNIQYF. The V and J genes are TRBV6-6 and TRBJ2-4; possible D gene TRBD2, 7 bases. V lost 6 bases, J lost 1 base, and 25 bases lay in between. The germline V gene encodes CDR1 MNHNY and CDR2 SVGAGI (reference sequence). The CDR3 loop spans 19 amino acids.

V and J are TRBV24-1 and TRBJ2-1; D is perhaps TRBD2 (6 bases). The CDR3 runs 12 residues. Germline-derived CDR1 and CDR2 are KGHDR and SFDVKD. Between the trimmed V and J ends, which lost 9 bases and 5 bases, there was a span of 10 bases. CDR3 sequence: CATRGIHNEQFF. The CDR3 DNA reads TGTGCCACCCGGGGGATACACAATGAGCAGTTCTTC.

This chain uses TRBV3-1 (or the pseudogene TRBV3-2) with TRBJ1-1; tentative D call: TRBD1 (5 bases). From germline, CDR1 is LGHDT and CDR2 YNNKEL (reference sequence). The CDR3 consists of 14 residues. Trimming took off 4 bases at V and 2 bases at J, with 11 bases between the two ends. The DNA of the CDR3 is TGTGCCAGCAGCCTCCGCGGGGGAAACACTGAAGCTTTCTTT. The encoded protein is CASSLRGGNTEAFF.

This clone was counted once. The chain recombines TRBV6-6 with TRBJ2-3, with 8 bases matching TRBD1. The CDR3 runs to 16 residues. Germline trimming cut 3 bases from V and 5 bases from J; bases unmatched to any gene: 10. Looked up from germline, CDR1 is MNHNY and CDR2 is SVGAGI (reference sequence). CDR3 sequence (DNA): TGTGCCAGCAGTTATTCTGTCAGGGGGCAAGGAGATACGCAGTATTTT. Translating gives CASSYSVRGQGDTQYF.

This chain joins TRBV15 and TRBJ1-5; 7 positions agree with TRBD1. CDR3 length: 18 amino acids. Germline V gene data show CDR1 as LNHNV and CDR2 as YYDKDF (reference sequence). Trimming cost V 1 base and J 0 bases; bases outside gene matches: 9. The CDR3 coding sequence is TGTGCCACCAGCAGAGGACTGGGACAGATGAATAGCAATCAGCCCCAGCATTTT. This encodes CATSRGLGQMNSNQPQHF.